These T cell receptor beta chains were read from a single sample in a study of T cell responses to AZD1222 COVID-19 vaccine. The data were produced by immunoSEQ multiplex PCR, yet TCRdb's version contains in-frame clones alone and is incomplete. This sample has 150,000 or so clones, with approximately 90% found just once. The sequencing here drew on peripheral blood, taken on day 0 of AZD1222 vaccination. The receptors were gathered from an adult in good health. CDR3s include the opening cysteine and the closing phenylalanine or tryptophan. The order of the fields is clone size, V gene, D gene, J gene, CDR3 protein, CDR3 DNA. The D gene is left open where the match is weak. Size is omitted from some rows. Given values are once, few, many or a class for expanded clones.

size: .
V: TRBV9
D: .
J: TRBJ1-2
CDR3: CASSTDSANYGYTF
DNA: TGTGCCAGCAGCACGGACAGCGCTAACTATGGCTACACCTTC

size: .
V: TRBV18
D: TRBD1
J: TRBJ1-1
CDR3: CASSQGQGARNTEAFF
DNA: TGTGCCAGCTCACAGGGACAGGGGGCGCGAAACACTGAAGCTTTCTTT

size: .
V: TRBV15
D: .
J: TRBJ2-5
CDR3: CATSRDRGETQYF
DNA: TGTGCCACCAGCAGAGACAGGGGAGAGACCCAGTACTTC

size: few
V: TRBV6-5
D: .
J: TRBJ1-1
CDR3: CASSYSIGRSAIEAFF
DNA: TGTGCCAGCAGTTACTCGATCGGGAGGTCGGCTATTGAAGCTTTCTTT

size: .
V: TRBV5-1
D: TRBD2
J: TRBJ2-7
CDR3: CASSLTAGGHEQYF
DNA: TGCGCCAGCAGCTTGACGGCGGGGGGCCACGAGCAGTACTTC

size: .
V: TRBV5-8
D: .
J: TRBJ2-2
CDR3: CASRGRGLLTGELFF
DNA: TGTGCCAGCAGGGGTAGAGGGCTACTCACCGGGGAGCTGTTTTTT

size: .
V: TRBV27
D: .
J: TRBJ2-2
CDR3: CASSRPGTANTGELFF
DNA: TGTGCCAGCAGTCGCCCCGGGACGGCGAACACCGGGGAGCTGTTTTTT

size: once
V: TRBV5-6
D: TRBD1
J: TRBJ1-6
CDR3: CASSLEQGALNSPLHF
DNA: TGTGCCAGCAGCTTGGAGCAGGGGGCTTTGAATTCACCCCTCCACTTT

size: .
V: TRBV18
D: .
J: TRBJ2-1
CDR3: CASSPAGGSYNEQFF
DNA: TGTGCCAGCTCACCGGCAGGGGGGTCCTACAATGAGCAGTTCTTC

size: many
V: TRBV29-1
D: .
J: TRBJ2-5
CDR3: CSAETGIKTQYF
DNA: TGCAGCGCCGAAACAGGGATAAAGACCCAGTACTTC

size: .
V: TRBV12-3/TRBV12-4
D: TRBD1
J: TRBJ1-2
CDR3: CASSLQGIYGYTF
DNA: TGTGCCAGCAGCCTACAGGGGATCTATGGCTACACCTTC

size: .
V: TRBV18
D: TRBD1
J: TRBJ1-5
CDR3: CASSQQGGGGNQPQHF
DNA: TGTGCCAGCTCACAGCAGGGGGGTGGAGGCAATCAGCCCCAGCATTTT

size: .
V: TRBV7-3
D: .
J: TRBJ1-2
CDR3: CASSSQGLRDGYTF
DNA: TGTGCCAGCAGCTCCCAGGGGCTGCGGGATGGCTACACCTTC

size: .
V: TRBV19
D: TRBD1
J: TRBJ2-2
CDR3: CAAGQGAWTGELFF
DNA: TGTGCCGCGGGACAGGGGGCTTGGACCGGGGAGCTGTTTTTT

size: .
V: TRBV19
D: .
J: TRBJ2-7
CDR3: CASSIVTSPFAYEQYF
DNA: TGTGCCAGTAGTATAGTGACAAGCCCTTTCGCCTACGAGCAGTACTTC

size: .
V: TRBV6-1
D: TRBD1
J: TRBJ1-2
CDR3: CASSGTNRGQGYGYTF
DNA: TGTGCCAGCAGTGGGACTAACAGGGGGCAGGGCTATGGCTACACCTTC

size: .
V: TRBV5-1
D: TRBD1
J: TRBJ1-1
CDR3: CASSTNRGSTEAFF
DNA: TGCGCCAGCAGCACTAACAGGGGTAGCACTGAAGCTTTCTTT

size: .
V: TRBV9
D: .
J: TRBJ1-2
CDR3: CASSAYDSNYGYTF
DNA: TGTGCCAGCAGCGCCTACGACAGCAACTATGGCTACACCTTC

size: few
V: TRBV2
D: .
J: TRBJ1-5
CDR3: CASQGVGNQPQHF
DNA: TGTGCCAGTCAGGGAGTTGGCAATCAGCCCCAGCATTTT

size: .
V: TRBV5-5
D: .
J: TRBJ1-1
CDR3: CASSLTRVTEAFF
DNA: TGTGCCAGCAGCTTGACGAGGGTTACTGAAGCTTTCTTT

size: .
V: TRBV28
D: .
J: TRBJ1-1
CDR3: CASSFPDGNKGFF
DNA: TGTGCCAGCAGTTTTCCAGACGGCAACAAGGGATTCTTT

size: once
V: TRBV7-2
D: .
J: TRBJ1-4
CDR3: CASSLPLPRGEKLFF
DNA: TGTGCCAGCAGCTTACCCCTACCCCGGGGGGAAAAACTGTTTTTT

size: once
V: TRBV6-5
D: .
J: TRBJ2-7
CDR3: CANDDNYEQYF
DNA: TGTGCCAACGATGACAACTACGAGCAGTACTTC

size: .
V: TRBV4-1
D: .
J: TRBJ1-1
CDR3: CASSQVLNTEAFF
DNA: TGCGCCAGCAGCCAAGTATTGAACACTGAAGCTTTCTTT

size: .
V: TRBV29-1
D: TRBD1
J: TRBJ1-1
CDR3: CSVVTGGRTEAFF
DNA: TGCAGCGTTGTTACAGGGGGACGCACTGAAGCTTTCTTT

size: .
V: TRBV19
D: .
J: TRBJ2-2
CDR3: CASITSGQITGELFF
DNA: TGTGCCAGTATCACAAGCGGACAGATCACCGGGGAGCTGTTTTTT

size: .
V: TRBV9
D: TRBD1
J: TRBJ2-2
CDR3: CASSVEEWTGYTGELFF
DNA: TGTGCCAGCAGCGTAGAGGAGTGGACAGGGTACACCGGGGAGCTGTTTTTT

size: .
V: TRBV27
D: .
J: TRBJ1-1
CDR3: CASRASYLLGARLGTEAFF
DNA: TGTGCCAGCAGAGCTTCTTATTTACTGGGGGCTAGGTTGGGCACTGAAGCTTTCTTT

size: .
V: TRBV28
D: .
J: TRBJ1-5
CDR3: CASSSRDVQPQHF
DNA: TGTGCCAGCAGTTCAAGGGACGTTCAGCCCCAGCATTTT

size: .
V: TRBV6-4
D: TRBD1
J: TRBJ1-3
CDR3: CASSDRDRGIGNTIYF
DNA: TGTGCCAGCAGTGACCGGGACAGGGGTATTGGAAACACCATATATTTT

size: .
V: TRBV18
D: .
J: TRBJ1-5
CDR3: CASSPRPIRTTGDYSNQPQHF
DNA: TGTGCCAGCTCACCCCGCCCCATCAGGACGACCGGGGACTATAGCAATCAGCCCCAGCATTTT

size: .
V: TRBV7-3
D: TRBD1
J: TRBJ1-1
CDR3: CASSPGQGYTEAFF
DNA: TGTGCCAGCAGCCCGGGACAGGGTTACACTGAAGCTTTCTTT

size: .
V: TRBV11-3
D: .
J: TRBJ2-7
CDR3: CASSFSGALTWRYEQYF
DNA: TGTGCCAGCAGCTTCAGCGGAGCCCTAACCTGGCGCTACGAGCAGTACTTC

size: .
V: TRBV10-3
D: .
J: TRBJ2-7
CDR3: CAISESRGNYEQYF
DNA: TGTGCCATCAGTGAGTCGAGGGGCAACTACGAGCAGTACTTC

size: .
V: TRBV5-6
D: TRBD1
J: TRBJ1-5
CDR3: CASSSQGARHNQPQHF
DNA: TGTGCCAGCAGCTCACAGGGGGCGCGTCACAATCAGCCCCAGCATTTT

size: few
V: TRBV6-5
D: .
J: TRBJ2-7
CDR3: CASSWQGSNEQYF
DNA: TGTGCCAGCAGCTGGCAGGGTAGCAACGAGCAGTACTTC

size: .
V: TRBV18
D: TRBD1
J: TRBJ1-1
CDR3: CASSLTTPGQGGTEAFF
DNA: TGTGCCAGCTCACTAACGACTCCGGGACAGGGGGGCACTGAAGCTTTCTTT

size: .
V: TRBV5-1
D: TRBD1
J: TRBJ2-7
CDR3: CASSAPGQATYEQYF
DNA: TGCGCCAGCAGCGCCCCGGGACAGGCAACCTACGAGCAGTACTTC

size: once
V: TRBV6-5
D: .
J: TRBJ2-5
CDR3: CASRDSLEETQYF
DNA: TGTGCCAGCAGGGACTCTCTAGAGGAGACCCAGTACTTC

size: .
V: TRBV28
D: TRBD1
J: TRBJ1-4
CDR3: CASSPPAGGEEKLFF
DNA: TGTGCCAGCAGCCCCCCCGCAGGGGGGGAGGAAAAACTGTTTTTT

size: .
V: TRBV28
D: TRBD1
J: TRBJ1-1
CDR3: CASSSAGTGENTEAFF
DNA: TGTGCCAGCAGCTCAGCCGGGACAGGGGAGAACACTGAAGCTTTCTTT

size: .
V: TRBV11-3
D: .
J: TRBJ1-2
CDR3: CASSFWGPGYTF
DNA: TGTGCCAGCAGCTTTTGGGGGCCTGGCTACACCTTC

size: .
V: TRBV19
D: .
J: TRBJ1-1
CDR3: CASSGRPPWNTEAFF
DNA: TGTGCCAGTAGTGGTCGGCCGCCATGGAACACTGAAGCTTTCTTT

size: .
V: TRBV6-2/TRBV6-3
D: .
J: TRBJ2-7
CDR3: CASSPGLTATF
DNA: TGTGCCAGCAGTCCCGGACTAACAGCGACATTC

size: .
V: TRBV19
D: .
J: TRBJ1-5
CDR3: CASSSGGSNQPQHF
DNA: TGTGCCAGTAGTAGTGGGGGAAGCAATCAGCCCCAGCATTTT

size: few
V: TRBV4-2
D: TRBD2
J: TRBJ2-5
CDR3: CASSQYGASGGQETQYF
DNA: TGTGCCAGCAGCCAATATGGAGCTAGCGGGGGCCAAGAGACCCAGTACTTC

size: .
V: TRBV7-3
D: .
J: TRBJ2-1
CDR3: CASSLPGANEQFF
DNA: TGTGCCAGCAGCTTGCCGGGGGCAAATGAGCAGTTCTTC

size: .
V: TRBV28
D: .
J: TRBJ2-7
CDR3: CASWNRGGTYEQYF
DNA: TGTGCCAGCTGGAATAGGGGGGGAACCTACGAGCAGTACTTC

size: .
V: TRBV12-3/TRBV12-4
D: .
J: TRBJ2-7
CDR3: CASTRGLSYEQYF
DNA: TGTGCCAGCACCCGGGGGCTCTCCTACGAGCAGTACTTC

size: once
V: TRBV18
D: .
J: TRBJ1-4
CDR3: CASSPRRTTSNEKLFF
DNA: TGTGCCAGCTCACCGCGACGGACAACATCTAATGAAAAACTGTTTTTT

size: .
V: TRBV12-3/TRBV12-4
D: .
J: TRBJ1-5
CDR3: CASSLERGDIEHF
DNA: TGTGCCAGCAGTTTAGAAAGAGGGGACATAGAGCATTTT

size: .
V: TRBV7-9
D: .
J: TRBJ1-3
CDR3: CASSPPSMSVDTIYF
DNA: TGTGCCAGCAGCCCCCCTTCCATGTCCGTAGACACCATATATTTT

size: once
V: TRBV11-2
D: .
J: TRBJ2-7
CDR3: CASSLPGIGTRSYEQYF
DNA: TGTGCCAGCAGCTTACCCGGCATTGGGACTCGCTCCTACGAGCAGTACTTC

size: .
V: TRBV18
D: TRBD1
J: TRBJ1-5
CDR3: CASSPPVGTVNQPQHF
DNA: TGTGCCAGCTCACCACCGGTCGGGACAGTCAATCAGCCCCAGCATTTT

size: .
V: TRBV7-7
D: TRBD1
J: TRBJ2-6
CDR3: CASSLVNFEGAAGANVLTF
DNA: TGTGCTAGCAGCTTAGTTAACTTCGAGGGGGCCGCCGGGGCCAACGTCCTGACTTTC